The sequence of this T cell receptor (beta chain) was determined in a study of cytomegalovirus exposure and HLA in healthy donors. Study-wide results and caveats: By HLA locus, TCR association rates varied in a later analysis, with DRB1 showing the most and HLA-C the fewest.

There are 14 residues in the CDR3. CDR1 is SGHRS, CDR2 YFSETQ, per germline. The germline V and J ends were trimmed by 2 bases and 7 bases, with 15 bases remaining between them. Regarding this clone: Its antigen is unidentified.

It was with 60 Vbeta and 13 Jbeta primers that the PCR ran. Repertoires were generated with immunoSEQ multiplex PCR, while TCRdb's copy carries only in-frame clones and drops some. This table holds some 110,000 clones. The source is a man aged 35-49 years in good health and CMV-seropositive. The sequencing input was PBMCs. J is TRBJ1-2 and V is TRBV5-1; D gene ambiguous. The CDR3 protein is CASSFEGLVSGYTF. DNA of the CDR3: TGCGCCAGCAGCTTCGAGGGTCTCGTTAGTGGCTACACCTTC.